Listed here are 15 T cell receptor beta chains from one sample, sequenced in a study of T cell responses to AZD1222 COVID-19 vaccine. This table comes from immunoSEQ multiplex PCR, and its TCRdb copy is limited to in-frame clones, with some not included. This table has some 140,000 clones, over 90% appearing once. The starting material was peripheral blood, obtained on day 0 of AZD1222 vaccination. The receptors here all came from an adult in good health.

The chain links TRBV24-1 to TRBJ1-1, with D possibly matching TRBD1 (5 bases). The germline V gene encodes CDR1 KGHDR and CDR2 SFDVKD. The V end lost 7 bases, the J end lost 3 bases, and 14 bases lay between the germline ends. The CDR3 extends over 14 amino acids. The CDR3 loop is CATSPGGVDTEAFF. DNA of the CDR3: TGTGCCACCAGCCCGGGGGGTGTAGACACTGAAGCTTTCTTT.

The rearrangement links TRBV28 to TRBJ2-1; D call uncertain. The CDR3 covers 15 residues. The germline V gene has CDR1 MDHEN and CDR2 SYDVKM. Trimming removed 3 bases from V and 1 base from J, with 10 bases in between. The CDR3 DNA follows: TGTGCCAGCAGTTTGCTGGGCAGTTCCTACAATGAGCAGTTCTTC. Translation gives CASSLLGSSYNEQFF.

The rearrangement links TRBV5-1 to TRBJ2-5; D is perhaps TRBD1 (6 bases). Trimming took 4 bases from V and 5 from J, leaving 12 bases between them. The CDR3 extends over 13 amino acids. In germline, CDR1 is SGHRS, CDR2 YFSETQ. The CDR3: CASSGTRGETQYF. The CDR3 DNA reads as TGCGCCAGCAGCGGGACAAGAGGGGAGACCCAGTACTTC.

The gene calls are TRBV2 and TRBJ1-4; unclear D gene. Trimming took 5 bases from V and 0 from J, leaving 1 base between them. CDR1 and CDR2 from the germline V gene are SNHLY and FYNNEI. This CDR3 region has 12 residues. This chain's CDR3 is CASSTTNEKLFF. The CDR3 nucleotides are TGTGCCAGCAGTACAACTAATGAAAAACTGTTTTTT.

This clone was observed a single time. The chain employs TRBV9 and TRBJ2-1; D is possibly TRBD2 (6 bases). The ends were cut back, 3 bases at V and 0 bases at J, with 10 bases in the middle. Per the germline V gene, CDR1 is SGDLS and CDR2 is YYNGEE. CDR3 length equals 15 residues. This chain's CDR3 is CASSGRLDSYNEQFF. In nucleotides, the CDR3 is TGTGCCAGCAGCGGAAGACTAGACTCCTACAATGAGCAGTTCTTC.

In DNA, the CDR3 is TGTGCCAGCAGCTTAGGGGACAGGGTCAATCAGCCCCAGCATTTT. Its protein product is CASSLGDRVNQPQHF. This chain uses TRBV7-9 with TRBJ1-5; TRBD1 matches 9 bases. Germline V CDR1 and CDR2: SEHNR, FQNEAQ (reference sequence). V was pared by 1 base and J by 3 bases, with 1 base of the junction left unmatched. The length of the CDR3 is 15 residues.

The chain recombines TRBV21-1 with TRBJ1-2; TRBD1 is the table's D call and was not checked against the DNA. TRBV21-1 is a recognized pseudogene. This CDR3 region has 15 residues. The CDR3 spells CASSKVSDRYYGYTF. CDR3 bases: TGTGCCAGCAGCAAAGTGTCAGACAGATACTATGGCTACACCTTC.

The chain combines TRBV3-1 (or the pseudogene TRBV3-2) with TRBJ2-5; D ambiguous. Per germline, CDR1 LGHDT and CDR2 YNNKEL (reference sequence). The CDR3 extends over 13 amino acids. Trimming took 2 bases from V and 3 from J, leaving 7 bases between them. The DNA for the CDR3 is TGTGCCAGCAGCCAAACCCCGGAAGAGACCCAGTACTTC. It codes for CASSQTPEETQYF.

This chain connects TRBV6-2 or TRBV6-3 to TRBJ1-6; D gene uncertain. The germline V and J ends were trimmed by 2 bases and 10 bases, with 12 bases remaining between them. CDR1 is MNHEY, CDR2 SVGEGT, per germline. The CDR3 extends over 14 amino acids. CDR3 nucleotides: TGTGCCAGCAGTTACGGAGGGTCGGGATCACCCCTCCACTTT. Translated, it gives CASSYGGSGSPLHF.

The V gene is TRBV19, the J gene TRBJ1-5; TRBD1 is a possible D gene (5 bases). Per the germline V gene, CDR1 is LNHDA and CDR2 is SQIVND (reference sequence). The CDR3 is made up of 14 amino acids. V lost 5 bases to trimming and J lost 0 bases, with 8 bases between them. DNA for the CDR3: TGTGCCAGTAGTCCCGGGGGTAGCAATCAGCCCCAGCATTTT. This codes for CASSPGGSNQPQHF.

A note on this clone: The same CDR3 can be traced to other DNA sequences in this sample. The J gene is TRBJ2-7, the V gene TRBV7-6; D not resolved. Germline CDR1 SGHVS, CDR2 FNYEAQ. V was cut by 3 bases and J by 0 bases, with 6 bases left in between. CDR3 length: 13 amino acids. The CDR3 DNA follows: TGTGCCAGCAGCTTGGCGAGCTCCTACGAGCAGTACTTC. Protein: CASSLASSYEQYF.

This sequence joins TRBV11-2 and TRBJ2-3; D remains ambiguous. Trimming stripped 9 bases from V and 6 bases from J, with 10 bases between. Germline values: CDR1 SGHAT, CDR2 FQNNGV. CDR3 length: 11 amino acids. CDR3 loop: CASSLEDTQYF. CDR3 in DNA: TGTGCCAGTTCGCTGGAGGATACGCAGTATTTT.

This clone was detected once. The chain recombines TRBV6-6 with TRBJ2-7; D uncertain. Trimming stripped 2 bases from V and 10 bases from J, with 9 bases between. There are 11 residues in the CDR3. Germline V gene data show CDR1 as MNHNY and CDR2 as SVGAGI (reference sequence). CDR3 residues: CASSYDLNQYF. The CDR3 DNA sequence: TGTGCCAGCAGTTACGACTTAAACCAGTACTTC.

This rearrangement joins TRBV7-9 to TRBJ2-2; D gene ambiguous. V lost 5 bases and J 9 bases, leaving 7 bases between the germline ends. Germline CDR1 and CDR2: SEHNR and FQNEAQ (reference sequence). The CDR3 runs to 11 residues. CDR3 in DNA: TGTGCCAGCAGCCCTCAACGGGAGCTGTTTTTT. This translates into CASSPQRELFF.

This chain links TRBV19 with TRBJ2-7, with a possible D match to TRBD1 (5 bases). V lost 4 bases and J 3 bases, leaving 13 bases between the germline ends. Germline V gene sequence: CDR1 LNHDA, CDR2 SQIVND (reference sequence). This CDR3 region has 14 residues. CDR3 sequence reads: CASSTPGMSYEQYF. In DNA form, the CDR3 reads TGTGCCAGTAGTACTCCAGGGATGAGCTACGAGCAGTACTTC.